These 11 T cell receptor beta chains share one sample of origin, sequenced in a study of OX40 agonist ivuxolimab in advanced cancers. The library was generated by the immunoSEQ multiplex PCR assay. The table comes from immuneACCESS by way of TCRdb, which keeps in-frame sequences with V and J called. Part of the clones is missing from these tables; in studies checked, under half for an unresolved V gene and the rest for unknown reasons. This sample is represented by some 13,000 clones; about 87% of them were singletons. Together, the top ten hold roughly 7% of the sample. Sample: CD4+ or CD8+ T cells sorted from blood, taken in a trial of the OX40 agonist ivuxolimab. These receptors were taken from an adult with an advanced solid tumor such as melanoma, head and neck, liver or kidney cancer.

The rearrangement uses TRBV18 and TRBJ2-3; D ambiguous. Germline CDR1 reads KGHSH; CDR2 reads LQKENI. The CDR3 is 14 amino acids. Trimming removed 6 bases from V and 2 bases from J, with 12 bases in between. The CDR3, as DNA: TGTGCCAGCTCTCTCGGAGTAGCCACAGATACGCAGTATTTT. This encodes CASSLGVATDTQYF. Full variable domain (outside the CDR3, taken from reference TRBV18 and TRBJ2-3): NAGVMQNPRHLVRRRGQEARLRCSPMKGHSHVYWYRQLPEEGLKFMVYLQKENIIDESGMPKERFSAEFPKEGPSILRIQQVVRGDSAAYFCASSLGVATDTQYFGPGTRLTVL.

The chain recombines TRBV7-3 with TRBJ2-6; TRBD1 agrees at 9 bases. V was clipped by 5 bases and J by 0 bases; unmatched bases: 2. The germline CDR1 and CDR2 sequences are SGHTA and FQGTGA. This CDR3 contains 16 residues. The chain's CDR3 is CASSPTGGSGANVLTF. In nucleotides, the CDR3 is TGTGCCAGCAGCCCGACAGGGGGCTCTGGGGCCAACGTCCTGACTTTC.

The J gene is TRBJ1-5, the V gene TRBV6-6, with 7 bases identical to TRBD1. The CDR3 is 12 residues long. CDR1 is MNHNY and CDR2 is SVGAGI in the germline V gene (reference sequence). The V gene end was trimmed by 10 bases and the J gene end by 6 bases; junction bases not matched to a gene: 6. The CDR3 DNA is TGTGCCACCGTGCAGGGGGGTCAGCCCCAGCATTTT. It specifies CATVQGGQPQHF.

The chain is built from TRBV5-6 and TRBJ1-1; TRBD1 agrees at 8 bases. Losses at the gene ends were 1 base for V and 6 bases for J; bases not matched to a gene: 5. Germline assignment: CDR1 SGHDT and CDR2 YYEEEE. The CDR3 runs 14 residues. Written as DNA, the CDR3 is TGTGCCAGCAGCTTGTTGACAGGGGCGGCTGAAGCTTTCTTT. This codes for CASSLLTGAAEAFF.

The genes are TRBV7-2 and TRBJ1-2; 8 bases are shared with TRBD1. CDR1 and CDR2 (germline): SGHTA, FQGNSA. V shed 10 bases and J 8 bases; nucleotides not matched to a gene: 12. The CDR3 covers 13 residues. The CDR3 bases are TGTGCCATCGGACAGGGCCTTCAGAGGGGCTACACCTTC. This gives the protein CAIGQGLQRGYTF. Filled out from reference TRBV7-2 and TRBJ1-2, the complete variable domain reads GAGVSQSPSNKVTEKGKDVELRCDPISGHTALYWYRQSLGQGLEFLIYFQGNSAPDKSGLPSDRFSAERTGGSVSTLTIQRTQQEDSAVYLCAIGQGLQRGYTFGSGTRLTVV.

The chain carries TRBV7-9 and TRBJ2-2; D not resolved. Germline V gene lookup returns CDR1 SEHNR and CDR2 FQNEAQ (reference sequence). V dropped 1 base and J dropped 7 bases, with 10 bases sitting between them. The CDR3 consists of 14 residues. CDR3 nucleotides: TGTGCCAGCAGCTTAGGTATAACAAGCGGGGAGCTGTTTTTT. Translated, it gives CASSLGITSGELFF.

This chain joins TRBV2 and TRBJ1-5; weak D call: TRBD1 (6 bases). The CDR3 covers 12 residues. Trimming pared 2 bases from V and 10 bases from J, leaving 9 bases between. From germline, CDR1 is SNHLY and CDR2 FYNNEI. DNA of the CDR3: TGTGCCAGCAGTGAATCAGGGGACCCCCAGCATTTT. Translated, it gives CASSESGDPQHF.

The chain links TRBV7-9 to TRBJ1-2; 7 bases line up with TRBD1. CDR3 length equals 12 residues. Germline V CDR1 and CDR2: SEHNR, FQNEAQ (reference sequence). With 3 bases clipped from V and 7 bases from J, the junction kept 2 bases outside the gene matches. The CDR3: CASSFDRAGYTF. CDR3 nucleotide sequence: TGTGCCAGCAGCTTCGACAGGGCTGGCTACACCTTC.

This chain links TRBV7-2 with TRBJ2-1; D possibly corresponds to TRBD2 (5 bases). Trimming took 7 bases from V and 0 from J, leaving 10 bases between them. Germline-derived CDR1 and CDR2 are SGHTA and FQGNSA. The CDR3 extends over 14 amino acids. The DNA of the CDR3 is TGTGCCAGCACCGGACTCAGCTCCTACAATGAGCAGTTCTTC. Its translation: CASTGLSSYNEQFF.

The genes are TRBV10-1 and TRBJ2-3; no definite D call. The CDR3 covers 16 residues. V shed 9 bases and J shed 10 bases, with 29 bases lying between them. Looked up from germline, CDR1 is WNHNN and CDR2 is SYGVQD (reference sequence). The CDR3, as DNA: TGCGCCAGACCCCGCACCAGAGCCCGGTACCTTTTCCCGCAGTATTTT. This sequence encodes CARPRTRARYLFPQYF.

The chain has TRBV19 and TRBJ1-4, with D hard to call. CDR3 length equals 15 residues. In germline, CDR1 is LNHDA, CDR2 SQIVND (reference sequence). Trimming took off 0 bases at V and 0 bases at J, with 5 bases between the two ends. The CDR3 sequence: CASSIDPSTNEKLFF. For the CDR3, the DNA is TGTGCCAGTAGTATAGACCCCTCAACTAATGAAAAACTGTTTTTT.